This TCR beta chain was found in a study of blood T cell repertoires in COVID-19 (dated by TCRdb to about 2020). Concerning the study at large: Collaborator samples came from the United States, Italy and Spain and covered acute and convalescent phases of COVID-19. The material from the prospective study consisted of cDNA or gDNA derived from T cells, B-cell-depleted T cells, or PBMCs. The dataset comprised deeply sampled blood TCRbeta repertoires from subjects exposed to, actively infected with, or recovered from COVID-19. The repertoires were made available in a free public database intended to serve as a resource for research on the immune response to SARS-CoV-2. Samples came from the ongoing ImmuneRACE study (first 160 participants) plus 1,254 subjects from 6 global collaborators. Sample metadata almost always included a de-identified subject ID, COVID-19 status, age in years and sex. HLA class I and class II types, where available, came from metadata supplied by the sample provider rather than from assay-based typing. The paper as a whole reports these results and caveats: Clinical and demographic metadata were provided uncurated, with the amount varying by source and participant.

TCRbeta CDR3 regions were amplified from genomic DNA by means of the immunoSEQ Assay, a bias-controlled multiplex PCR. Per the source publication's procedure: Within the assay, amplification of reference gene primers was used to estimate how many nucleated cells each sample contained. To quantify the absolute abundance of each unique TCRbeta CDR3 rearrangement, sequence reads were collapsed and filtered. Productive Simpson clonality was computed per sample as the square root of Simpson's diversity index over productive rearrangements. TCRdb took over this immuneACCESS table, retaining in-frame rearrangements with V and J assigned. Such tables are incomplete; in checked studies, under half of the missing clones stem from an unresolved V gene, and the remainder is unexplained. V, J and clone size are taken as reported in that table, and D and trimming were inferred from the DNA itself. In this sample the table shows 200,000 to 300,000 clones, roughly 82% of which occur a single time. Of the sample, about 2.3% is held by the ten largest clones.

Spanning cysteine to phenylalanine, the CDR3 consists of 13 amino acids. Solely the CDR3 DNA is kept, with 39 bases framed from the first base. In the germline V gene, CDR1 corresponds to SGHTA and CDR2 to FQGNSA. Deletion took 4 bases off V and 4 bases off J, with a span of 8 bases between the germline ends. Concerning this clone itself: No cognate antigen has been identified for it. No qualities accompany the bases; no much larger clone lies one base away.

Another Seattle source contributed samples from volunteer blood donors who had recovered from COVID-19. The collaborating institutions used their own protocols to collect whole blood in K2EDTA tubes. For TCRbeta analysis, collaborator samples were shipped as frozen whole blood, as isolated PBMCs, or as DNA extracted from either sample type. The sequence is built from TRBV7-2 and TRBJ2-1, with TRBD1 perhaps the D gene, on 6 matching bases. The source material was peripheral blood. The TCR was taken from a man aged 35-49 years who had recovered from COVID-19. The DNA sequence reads TGTGCCAGCAGCTCCGGACAGTACAATGAGCAGTTCTTC. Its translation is CASSSGQYNEQFF. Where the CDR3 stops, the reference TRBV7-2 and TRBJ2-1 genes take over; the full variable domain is GAGVSQSPSNKVTEKGKDVELRCDPISGHTALYWYRQSLGQGLEFLIYFQGNSAPDKSGLPSDRFSAERTGGSVSTLTIQRTQQEDSAVYLCASSSGQYNEQFFGPGTRLTVL.